A selection of T cell receptor beta chains follows, all from one sample in a study of neurological immune-mediated disorders. TCRdb reprocessed the 5' RACE reads with MiXCR, giving one entry per CDR3 protein. Of about 30,000 distinct CDR3 sequences listed, around 16% are singletons. Sequencing was performed on PBMCs. The receptors shown here come from a man between 65 and 85 years old in good health. The CDR3 runs from the conserved cysteine through the conserved F or W. A D gene is named only where the DNA matches it firmly. The listing skips clone size in some rows; elsewhere it reads once, few, many or a size class.

j_call	v_call	clone_size	d_call	cdr3_aa	cdr3_nt
TRBJ2-3	TRBV6-2/TRBV6-3	NA	NA	CDSRYSEKDTQYF	TGTGACAGCAGATACTCGGAGAAGGATACGCAGTATTTT
TRBJ1-5	TRBV7-2	once	NA	CASSADSAYQPQHF	TGTGCCAGCAGCGCGGACAGTGCCTATCAGCCCCAGCATTTT
TRBJ1-1	TRBV9	many	TRBD1	CASSVGTGSNTEAFF	TGTGCCAGCAGCGTAGGGACAGGGAGCAACACTGAAGCTTTCTTT
TRBJ2-7	TRBV20-1	many	TRBD1	CSAVDRESSYEQYF	TGCAGTGCTGTAGACAGGGAATCTTCCTACGAGCAGTACTTC
TRBJ2-2	TRBV5-1	medium-sized	TRBD2	CASRPERGGPNTGELFF	TGCGCCAGCAGACCGGAGCGGGGGGGCCCCAACACCGGGGAGCTGTTTTTT
TRBJ1-5	TRBV4-2	many	TRBD1	CASSLQGSDQPQHF	TGTGCCAGCAGTCTACAGGGGTCTGATCAGCCCCAGCATTTT
TRBJ1-1	TRBV11-2	NA	NA	CASSSPRAGDTEAFF	TGTGCCAGCAGCTCGCCCCGTGCTGGCGACACTGAAGCTTTCTTT
TRBJ1-1	TRBV7-2	NA	TRBD1	CASSLGTVTTEAFF	TGTGCCAGCAGCTTGGGGACAGTAACCACTGAAGCTTTCTTT
TRBJ1-5	TRBV7-9	NA	NA	CVSSPLPAPSNQPQHF	TGTGTCAGCAGCCCACTACCGGCCCCTAGCAATCAGCCCCAGCACTTT
TRBJ2-7	TRBV5-1	many	NA	CASSLLGGPSYEQYF	TGCGCCAGCAGCTTGCTTGGGGGTCCCTCCTACGAGCAGTACTTC
TRBJ2-1	TRBV11-2	few	NA	CASSPANEQFF	TGTGCCAGCAGTCCGGCGAATGAGCAGTTCTTC
TRBJ1-1	TRBV12-3/TRBV12-4	few	TRBD1	CASSLQGAREAFF	TGTGCCAGCAGCCTACAGGGGGCGAGAGAAGCTTTCTTT
TRBJ2-1	TRBV28	many	TRBD1	CASTRQGAVADNEQFF	TGTGCCAGCACTCGACAGGGGGCAGTCGCCGACAATGAGCAGTTCTTC
TRBJ1-4	TRBV15	many	NA	CATRRGNNEKLFF	TGTGCCACCAGGCGGGGAAATAATGAAAAACTGTTTTTT
TRBJ2-6	TRBV9	NA	TRBD1	CASSTIPVTGGIGANVLIF	TGTGCCAGCAGCACCATTCCCGTGACAGGGGGCATTGGGGCCAACGTCCTGATTTTC
TRBJ2-5	TRBV7-3	many	NA	CASSLSGTVEETQYF	TGTGCCAGCAGCTTATCCGGGACGGTGGAGGAGACCCAGTACTTC
TRBJ1-1	TRBV5-1	many	NA	CASSLTPGDNTEAFF	TGCGCCAGCAGCTTGACACCGGGAGATAACACTGAAGCTTTCTTT
TRBJ2-7	TRBV18	many	NA	CASSPDYEQYF	TGTGCCAGCTCACCGGACTACGAGCAGTACTTC
TRBJ1-5	TRBV19	many	NA	CASSMGRNQPQHF	TGTGCCAGTAGTATGGGACGCAATCAGCCCCAGCATTTT
TRBJ1-2	TRBV29-1	many	NA	CSVEDHGVLYGYTF	TGCAGCGTTGAAGATCACGGGGTTCTCTATGGCTACACCTTC
TRBJ1-5	TRBV18	many	NA	CASSPQQNQPQHF	TGTGCCAGCTCACCACAGCAGAATCAGCCCCAGCATTTT
TRBJ2-1	TRBV7-6	NA	NA	CASSVSGYNEQFF	TGTGCCAGCAGCGTTAGCGGATACAATGAGCAGTTCTTC
TRBJ2-3	TRBV5-1	many	NA	CASSLEGQTTDTQYF	TGCGCCAGCAGCTTGGAGGGCCAAACCACAGATACGCAGTATTTT
TRBJ2-1	TRBV5-1	many	TRBD2	CASSLPSGGVTNEQFF	TGCGCCAGCAGCTTGCCTAGCGGGGGGGTTACCAATGAGCAGTTCTTC
TRBJ1-1	TRBV5-5	many	NA	CASSPMGENTEAFF	TGTGCCAGCAGCCCGATGGGAGAGAACACTGAAGCTTTCTTT
TRBJ2-4	TRBV20-1	few	TRBD2	CSALSGPLAKNIQYF	TGCAGTGCTCTTAGCGGGCCCCTAGCCAAAAACATTCAGTACTTC
TRBJ1-3	TRBV7-6	many	TRBD1	CASSVNRGTGNTIYF	TGTGCCAGCAGCGTAAACAGGGGTACTGGAAACACCATATATTTT
TRBJ1-6	TRBV28	many	NA	CASRDEEYYNSPLHF	TGTGCCAGCAGAGATGAGGAATACTATAATTCACCCCTCCACTTT
TRBJ2-1	TRBV29-1	many	NA	CSVVRRALYNEQFF	TGCAGCGTTGTGAGGAGGGCCCTGTACAATGAGCAGTTCTTC
TRBJ2-3	TRBV5-1	NA	TRBD2	CASSIGLAGAADTQYF	TGCGCCAGCAGCATAGGACTAGCGGGAGCGGCAGATACGCAGTATTTT
TRBJ2-1	TRBV29-1	NA	NA	CSVEDLLKGEAYNEQFF	TGCAGCGTTGAAGATCTTCTTAAGGGGGAGGCCTACAATGAGCAGTTCTTC
TRBJ1-2	TRBV12-3/TRBV12-4	many	NA	CASSWGRNYGYTF	TGTGCCAGCAGTTGGGGACGGAACTATGGCTACACCTTC
TRBJ2-1	TRBV5-5	many	NA	CASSLVGAYNEQFF	TGTGCCAGCAGCCTGGTAGGGGCGTACAATGAGCAGTTCTTC
TRBJ1-4	TRBV27	many	NA	CASSRGETNEKLFF	TGTGCCAGCAGTCGGGGGGAAACTAATGAAAAACTGTTTTTT
TRBJ1-5	TRBV7-2	NA	NA	CASSLELNQPQHF	TGTGCCAGCAGCTTAGAGCTGAATCAGCCCCAGCATTTT
TRBJ2-4	TRBV5-5	NA	NA	CASSNRDGPKNIQYF	TGTGCCAGCAGCAACCGGGACGGCCCCAAAAACATTCAGTACTTC
TRBJ1-3	TRBV15	many	TRBD1	CATSRDRGLGNTIYF	TGTGCCACCAGCAGAGACAGGGGGCTTGGAAACACCATATATTTT
TRBJ1-2	TRBV25-1	many	NA	CASSEYEGQGYYGYTF	TGTGCCAGCAGTGAATATGAGGGTCAGGGTTACTATGGCTACACCTTC
TRBJ2-3	TRBV5-1	NA	TRBD1	CASGSTGGFTDTQYF	TGCGCCAGCGGTTCGACAGGGGGGTTCACAGATACGCAGTATTTT
TRBJ2-5	TRBV7-2	many	TRBD1	CASSTDRGTQYF	TGTGCCAGCAGCACCGACAGGGGGACCCAGTACTTC
TRBJ2-1	TRBV9	many	NA	CASSVAAYNEQFF	TGTGCCAGCAGCGTAGCGGCCTACAATGAGCAGTTCTTC
TRBJ2-2	TRBV6-6	NA	TRBD1	CASSGQGANTGELFF	TGTGCCAGCTCCGGACAGGGGGCGAACACCGGGGAGCTGTTTTTT
TRBJ1-1	TRBV12-3/TRBV12-4	NA	NA	CASSPVARDTEAFF	TGTGCCAGCAGTCCTGTGGCACGGGACACTGAAGCTTTCTTT
TRBJ1-5	TRBV5-5	many	NA	CASSPDGYSNQPQHF	TGTGCCAGCAGCCCCGACGGTTATAGCAATCAGCCCCAGCATTTT
TRBJ1-5	TRBV7-2	many	NA	CASSLSRNQPQHF	TGTGCCAGCAGCTTAAGTAGGAATCAGCCCCAGCATTTT
TRBJ2-1	TRBV20-1	NA	TRBD2	CSARDPVLAGVNEQFF	TGCAGTGCTAGAGATCCTGTACTAGCGGGAGTGAATGAGCAGTTCTTC
TRBJ2-1	TRBV15	once	NA	CATSSFSPDNNEQFF	TGTGCCACCAGCTCATTTTCACCAGATAACAATGAGCAGTTCTTC
TRBJ1-3	TRBV5-1	many	TRBD1	CASSFGQGENTIYF	TGCGCCAGCAGCTTTGGGCAGGGGGAAAACACCATATATTTT